The 2 T cell receptor beta chains below were found in one sample sequenced in a study of memory CD8 T cells in hepatitis C reinfection. Repertoires were generated with immunoSEQ multiplex PCR, while TCRdb's copy carries only in-frame clones and drops some. The sample lists approximately 46,000 clones, roughly nine tenths occurring once. Stated time point: late/post reinfection, 12 to 24 weeks after detection. No in vitro expansion preceded TCR sequencing of the sorted cells. The sample was naive CD8+ T cells sorted from blood. Source of these receptors: a man between 18 and 35 years old with hepatitis C virus infection.

The rearrangement joins TRBV19 to TRBJ2-3; D gene unclear. Trimming shortened V by 11 bases and J by 0 bases, and 18 bases separated the two germline ends. There are 15 residues in the CDR3. Germline V lookup: CDR1 LNHDA, CDR2 SQIVND (reference sequence). The CDR3 spells CACTRSVRSTDTQYF. The CDR3, as DNA: TGTGCCTGTACAAGGAGCGTGAGGAGCACAGATACGCAGTATTTT. Full variable domain (outside the CDR3, taken from reference TRBV19 and TRBJ2-3): DGGITQSPKYLFRKEGQNVTLSCEQNLNHDAMYWYRQDPGQGLRLIYYSQIVNDFQKGDIAEGYSVSREKKESFPLTVTSAQKNPTAFYLCACTRSVRSTDTQYFGPGTRLTVL.

As regards this clone: Other DNA sequences in this specimen translate into the identical CDR3. V gene TRBV9 combines with J gene TRBJ2-5, with D perhaps TRBD2 (7 bases). CDR1 is SGDLS and CDR2 is YYNGEE in the germline V gene. V lost 0 bases and J lost 1, with 10 bases in between. The length of the CDR3 is 15 residues. The CDR3 sequence: CASSVGGGPQETQYF. CDR3 coding DNA: TGTGCCAGCAGCGTAGGCGGGGGCCCCCAAGAGACCCAGTACTTC.